The 19 T cell receptor beta chains below all came from one sample that was sequenced in a study of OX40 agonist ivuxolimab in advanced cancers. Profiled with immunoSEQ multiplex PCR; TCRdb holds only in-frame clones, not every one. The data hold 75,000 to 95,000 clones, with approximately 80% observed a single time. The material sequenced was CD4+ or CD8+ T cells sorted from blood, taken in a trial of the OX40 agonist ivuxolimab. The receptors come from an adult with an advanced solid tumor such as melanoma, head and neck, liver or kidney cancer.

The chain carries TRBV5-5 and TRBJ2-1, with D possibly being TRBD2 (5 bases). From germline, CDR1 is SGHKS and CDR2 YYEKEE (reference sequence). Between the trimmed V and J ends, which lost 5 bases and 4 bases, there was a span of 16 bases. CDR3 length equals 15 residues. For the CDR3, the DNA is TGTGCCAGCAGGCCTGGGAGCGTCCTATACAATGAGCAGTTCTTC. Encoded protein: CASRPGSVLYNEQFF.

Here the CDR3 reads CASSSASTDTQYF. The CDR3 nucleotides read TGTGCCAGCAGCTCGGCTAGCACAGATACGCAGTATTTT. The chain carries TRBV7-2 and TRBJ2-3; no firm D call. The CDR3 runs to 13 residues. Germline V gives CDR1 SGHTA, CDR2 FQGNSA. V was shortened by 4 bases and J by 0 bases, with 5 bases between the two germline ends.

The rearrangement uses TRBV6-5 and TRBJ2-1, with D tentatively TRBD1 (7 bases). The CDR3 consists of 14 residues. The germline CDR1 and CDR2 sequences are MNHEY and SVGAGI. With 7 bases removed from V and 9 bases from J, the gap between germline ends came to 19 bases. The CDR3 here is CASNGRGDPGEQFF. The CDR3, as DNA: TGTGCCAGCAACGGCAGGGGGGATCCCGGTGAGCAGTTCTTC.

Only one count was recorded for this clone. V and J are TRBV11-2 and TRBJ1-1; no clear D. The germline V and J ends were trimmed by 6 bases and 0 bases, with 5 bases remaining between them. In germline, CDR1 is SGHAT, CDR2 FQNNGV. The CDR3 is 12 residues long. The CDR3 here is CASRLMNTEAFF. CDR3 nucleotides: TGTGCCAGCAGACTAATGAACACTGAAGCTTTCTTT.

This chain connects TRBV28 to TRBJ2-7, with TRBD2 as a possible D gene (5 bases). The V gene's germline CDR1 is MDHEN and CDR2 SYDVKM. Trimming took off 7 bases at V and 4 bases at J, with 11 bases between the two ends. This CDR3 is 12 amino acids long. The CDR3 region is CASKTREYEQYF. CDR3 nucleotides: TGTGCCAGCAAAACTAGAGAATACGAGCAGTACTTC.

V is TRBV9 and J is TRBJ1-1, with 10 bases that match TRBD1. The CDR3 covers 17 residues. Germline CDR1 reads SGDLS; CDR2 reads YYNGEE. The J segment lost 5 bases and the V segment lost 0 bases, leaving 10 bases of the junction unmatched. The CDR3 here is CASSVGGQGQRGTEAFF. The CDR3 nucleotides read TGTGCCAGCAGCGTAGGGGGACAGGGGCAACGTGGAACTGAAGCTTTCTTT.

This clone was seen a few times. The rearrangement joins TRBV7-8 to TRBJ1-5; D ambiguous. The CDR3 runs to 18 residues. The V and J ends lost 1 base and 4 bases respectively, with 20 bases between them. Germline values: CDR1 SGHVS, CDR2 FQNEAQ. The CDR3 region has the DNA TGTGCCAGCAGCTTAGTACCCCTAGTGTCAGTGTGGAATCAGCCCCAGCATTTT. This translates into CASSLVPLVSVWNQPQHF.

The rearrangement uses TRBV6-1 and TRBJ1-2; possible D gene TRBD1, 6 bases. CDR3 length equals 11 residues. Germline V gives CDR1 MNHNS, CDR2 SASEGT. The ends were cut back, 6 bases at V and 8 bases at J, with 10 bases in the middle. CDR3 protein: CASSNRDGYTF. As DNA, the CDR3 is TGTGCCAGCAGCAACAGGGACGGCTACACCTTC.

This sequence joins TRBV19 and TRBJ2-4; D gene unclear. The V gene lost 4 bases and the J gene lost 0 bases, with 13 bases spanning the gap. CDR3 size: 16 residues. The germline gives CDR1 LNHDA, CDR2 SQIVND (reference sequence). CDR3 DNA: TGTGCCAGTAGTAGTGGAGACACCCTAGCCAAAAACATTCAGTACTTC. Protein sequence: CASSSGDTLAKNIQYF.

The rearrangement joins TRBV4-2 to TRBJ2-3; 8 bases match TRBD2. V dropped 2 bases and J dropped 0; count of bases not matched to a gene: 4. CDR3 length: 16 residues. Germline CDR1 reads LGHNA; CDR2 reads YNFKEQ. The CDR3 DNA reads TGTGCCAGCAGCCAACCCTCTAGCGGGAGCACAGATACGCAGTATTTT. Translated, it gives CASSQPSSGSTDTQYF.

In its sample, this clone was seen a few times. The CDR3 loop reads CASSLGDKYNEQFF. CDR3 coding DNA: TGTGCCAGCAGCTTAGGGGACAAATACAATGAGCAGTTCTTC. The V gene is TRBV11-1, the J gene TRBJ2-1, with D possibly being TRBD1 (6 bases). CDR3 length: 14 amino acids. Between the trimmed V and J ends, which lost 1 base and 4 bases, there was a span of 8 bases. Germline V CDR1 and CDR2: SGHAT, FQDESV (reference sequence).

The V and J genes are TRBV28 and TRBJ2-5; the D is unclear. Trimming took 6 bases from V and 10 from J, leaving 12 bases between them. Germline V gene data show CDR1 as MDHEN and CDR2 as SYDVKM. The CDR3 consists of 11 residues. Here the CDR3 reads CASRKMMGQYF. The DNA of the CDR3 is TGTGCCAGCAGGAAAATGATGGGCCAGTACTTC.

The V call is TRBV30, the J call TRBJ1-2; D gene ambiguous. Per germline, CDR1 GTSNPN and CDR2 SVGIG (reference sequence). The V gene lost 2 bases and the J gene lost 12 bases, with 10 bases spanning the gap. The length of the CDR3 is 10 residues. The chain's CDR3 is CAWSHTRHTF. The CDR3 DNA sequence: TGTGCCTGGAGTCACACGAGACACACCTTC.

The chain links TRBV19 to TRBJ1-1; TRBD1 is a possible D gene (5 bases). The CDR3 is 12 residues long. Germline V CDR1 and CDR2: LNHDA, SQIVND (reference sequence). V lost 10 bases to trimming and J lost 8 bases, with 17 bases between them. As DNA, the CDR3 is TGTGCCACCCTACGTGGGGGATGGGAAGCTTTCTTT. Protein: CATLRGGWEAFF.

V gene TRBV28 combines with J gene TRBJ1-6; weak D call: TRBD1 (6 bases). CDR1 and CDR2 from the germline V gene are MDHEN and SYDVKM. The CDR3 totals 15 residues. V lost 5 bases to trimming and J lost 1 base, with 9 bases between them. The CDR3, as DNA: TGTGCCAGCAGTCCAGGGGTTTCCTATAATTCACCCCTCCACTTT. This translates into CASSPGVSYNSPLHF. The full variable domain, its missing parts supplied by reference TRBV28 and TRBJ1-6, is DVKVTQSSRYLVKRTGEKVFLECVQDMDHENMFWYRQDPGLGLRLIYFSYDVKMKEKGDIPEGYSVSREKKERFSLILESASTNQTSMYLCASSPGVSYNSPLHFGNGTRLTVT.

This chain uses TRBV4-1 with TRBJ2-5, with 7 bases matching TRBD1. This CDR3 is built from 14 residues. The germline V gene has CDR1 MGHRA and CDR2 YSYEKL. V was pared by 4 bases and J by 2 bases, with 4 bases of the junction left unmatched. The CDR3 reads CASSRQGQQETQYF. The CDR3 nucleotides are TGCGCCAGCAGCCGCCAGGGACAGCAAGAGACCCAGTACTTC.

The chain joins TRBV27 to TRBJ2-3; D unclear. The CDR3 contains 16 residues. V gave up 6 bases and J gave up 6 bases, with 22 bases separating them. Germline lookup yields CDR1 MNHEY and CDR2 SMNVEV (reference sequence). The DNA for the CDR3 is TGTGCCAGCAGAAGTAGTCGCCTGTTTAAGACCGATACGCAGTATTTT. Residues: CASRSSRLFKTDTQYF.

V usage is TRBV15 and J usage is TRBJ2-3; D is possibly TRBD1 (6 bases). Deletions cut 4 bases from V and 4 bases from J, with 12 bases between. Germline CDR1 reads LNHNV; CDR2 reads YYDKDF (reference sequence). CDR3 length: 14 residues. CDR3 loop: CATSTVGQSDTQYF. In DNA form, the CDR3 reads TGTGCCACCAGCACCGTCGGACAGTCAGATACGCAGTATTTT.

The chain has TRBV6-4 and TRBJ2-7, with D possibly TRBD1 on 7 matching bases. Germline values: CDR1 MRHNA, CDR2 SNTAGT. The CDR3 is made up of 16 amino acids. Trimming left V 0 bases short and J 4 bases short, with 16 bases between. The CDR3 is CASSDSLEGADYEQYF. In nucleotides, the CDR3 is TGTGCCAGCAGTGACTCGCTGGAGGGGGCTGATTACGAGCAGTACTTC.